These T cell receptor beta chains were read from a single sample in a study of PD-L1 blockade in urothelial cancer. The table came from immunoSEQ multiplex PCR; TCRdb's copy has only in-frame clones and leaves some out. The data contain 130,000 or so clones, around 84% of them singletons. The sequenced sample was PBMCs, obtained around atezolizumab (anti-PD-L1) treatment. The receptors here all came from a man aged 50-59 years with urothelial cancer. CDR3s include the opening cysteine and the closing phenylalanine or tryptophan. D genes are given only for firm matches. A clone size is listed for some rows: how often the clone was seen (once, few, many), or a class if it is expanded.

CDR3 DNA,CDR3 protein,V gene,J gene,D gene,clone size
TGTGCCAGCAGCTTCACAGTTCAAGAGACCCAGTACTTC,CASSFTVQETQYF,TRBV7-9,TRBJ2-5,-,-
TGCGCCAGCAGTGAGGGGCAGGGCCACCGAATCTACGAGCAGTACTTC,CASSEGQGHRIYEQYF,TRBV10-2,TRBJ2-7,-,-
TGTGCCAGCAGATGGACAGGACTAGCCAAAAACATTCAGTACTTC,CASRWTGLAKNIQYF,TRBV6-1,TRBJ2-4,TRBD1,-
TGTGCCAGCAGTCCCGGACAGATGAACACTGAAGCTTTCTTT,CASSPGQMNTEAFF,TRBV28,TRBJ1-1,-,-
TGTGCCAGCAGCTTCGGACTCGTCGGGGAGCTGTTTTTT,CASSFGLVGELFF,TRBV7-3,TRBJ2-2,-,-
TGTGCCAGCAGTTTGACAGGGGGACATGAAAAACTGTTTTTT,CASSLTGGHEKLFF,TRBV27,TRBJ1-4,TRBD1,-
TGTGCCTGGAGTGGGGCAGGGGCGGGTCAGCCCCAGCATTTT,CAWSGAGAGQPQHF,TRBV30,TRBJ1-5,-,-
TGTGCCACATACAGGACTAGCGGGAGCTACGAGCAGTACTTC,CATYRTSGSYEQYF,TRBV6-5,TRBJ2-7,TRBD2,-
TGTGCCAGCAGCCGACAGGGGCTAAGGTCACCCCTCCACTTT,CASSRQGLRSPLHF,TRBV2,TRBJ1-6,TRBD1,-
TGTGCCAGCAGCGGCAGACTAGCGGCTAGCACAGATACGCAGTATTTT,CASSGRLAASTDTQYF,TRBV5-5,TRBJ2-3,TRBD2,-
TGTGCCAGCAGCGTCGGACTAGCGGGAGAAAGTGCGAACACCGGGGAGCTGTTTTTT,CASSVGLAGESANTGELFF,TRBV9,TRBJ2-2,TRBD2,-
TGCGCCAGCAGCTCGATTGGGGCGGGAGTGACAGAGACCCAGTACTTC,CASSSIGAGVTETQYF,TRBV5-1,TRBJ2-5,TRBD2,-
TGTGCCAGCAGTTATGAGGTTAACGGGGAGCTGTTTTTT,CASSYEVNGELFF,TRBV6-5,TRBJ2-2,-,few
TGTGCCAGTAGTGACTTTCTACTAGCCAAAAACATTCAGTACTTC,CASSDFLLAKNIQYF,TRBV19,TRBJ2-4,-,-
TGTGCCAGCAGCCCCGGTCGGACAAGTCCTAGCACAGATACGCAGTATTTT,CASSPGRTSPSTDTQYF,TRBV9,TRBJ2-3,-,-
TGTGCCACCAGCCACCACAGGGGCGAGGGGGGTACGCAGTATTTT,CATSHHRGEGGTQYF,TRBV15,TRBJ2-3,-,-
TGTGCCAGCAGCTTAGCGTCCGGACAGAAAGAGACCCAGTACTTC,CASSLASGQKETQYF,TRBV7-9,TRBJ2-5,-,-
TGTGCCAGCTCACGGGGGCAAGACGAGCAGTACTTC,CASSRGQDEQYF,TRBV18,TRBJ2-7,-,-
TGTGCCAGCAGTTACCGCGGGAGGGGAGAGACCCAGTACTTC,CASSYRGRGETQYF,TRBV6-5,TRBJ2-5,TRBD2,-
TGTGCCAGCAGTAGGACAGAGAACACCGGGGAGCTGTTTTTT,CASSRTENTGELFF,TRBV2,TRBJ2-2,-,-
TGTGCCAGCAGTGATGACTTATACGAGCAGTACTTC,CASSDDLYEQYF,TRBV6-5,TRBJ2-7,-,-
TGTGCCAGCAGCGTAGTTTCCGGCGGATTCTCTGGAAACACCATATATTTT,CASSVVSGGFSGNTIYF,TRBV9,TRBJ1-3,-,-
TGTGCCAGCAGCTTGCACCACTCCGGGACTAGCGGCTACGAGCAGTACTTC,CASSLHHSGTSGYEQYF,TRBV5-5,TRBJ2-7,TRBD2,-
TGCGCCAGCAGCTTGGATCTAGCGGGAGTTGAGACCCAGTACTTC,CASSLDLAGVETQYF,TRBV5-1,TRBJ2-5,TRBD2,-
TGTGCCAGCAGTCGTCGACAGATGAACACTGAAGCTTTCTTT,CASSRRQMNTEAFF,TRBV6-5,TRBJ1-1,-,-
TGTGCCAGCAGCTTCCCTAGCGGGAGGGCGGCAGATACGCAGTATTTT,CASSFPSGRAADTQYF,TRBV7-9,TRBJ2-3,TRBD2,-
TGTGCCTGGAGTTTAGGACTAAATCAGCCCCAGCATTTT,CAWSLGLNQPQHF,TRBV30,TRBJ1-5,-,-
TGCAGCGTTGTTGGAATAGCGGGAGAAAGATCCTACGAGCAGTACTTC,CSVVGIAGERSYEQYF,TRBV29-1,TRBJ2-7,TRBD2,-
TGTGCCAGCAGCTTCTCGGGGGCAGGGGGCTCCAACTATGGCTACACCTTC,CASSFSGAGGSNYGYTF,TRBV7-8,TRBJ1-2,TRBD1,few
TGTGCCAGCAGTCTACCGAACTATGGCTACACCTTC,CASSLPNYGYTF,TRBV5-6,TRBJ1-2,-,-
TGTGCCAGCAGCCAAGGGATGTGGGGCTTCGACGAGCAGTACTTC,CASSQGMWGFDEQYF,TRBV14,TRBJ2-7,-,-
TGCGCCAGCAGCTTGACTAGCGGGGGCTACGAGCAGTACTTC,CASSLTSGGYEQYF,TRBV5-1,TRBJ2-7,TRBD2,-
TGTGCCAGCAGGGACAGGGTGACAGATACGCAGTATTTT,CASRDRVTDTQYF,TRBV2,TRBJ2-3,TRBD1,-
TGTGCCAGTAGTCTGCGGGTCTCGGGACTAGCGGGAGGGCTGAACTCCCCAGATACGCAGTATTTT,CASSLRVSGLAGGLNSPDTQYF,TRBV19,TRBJ2-3,TRBD2,-
TGTGCCAGCTCACCCGGGACAGCGATATACGAGCAGTACTTC,CASSPGTAIYEQYF,TRBV18,TRBJ2-7,TRBD1,-
TGTGCCAGCTCACCACCTGACAGTGCCTGGGGGGCCTACGAGCAGTACTTC,CASSPPDSAWGAYEQYF,TRBV18,TRBJ2-7,-,-
TGTGCCAGCAGCTTGGGATGGCGGGACGGGAATGAGCAGTTCTTC,CASSLGWRDGNEQFF,TRBV5-6,TRBJ2-1,-,-
TGTGCCAGCAGTTTGGAGGGACTAGCGGGAGACTTCCACAATGAGCAGTTCTTC,CASSLEGLAGDFHNEQFF,TRBV28,TRBJ2-1,TRBD2,-
TGTGCCAGCAGCGCCCGACAGGGGGATATCCAAGAGACCCAGTACTTC,CASSARQGDIQETQYF,TRBV9,TRBJ2-5,TRBD1,-
TGTGCCAGCAGCGGCGGACTTACTTACTACGAGCAGTACTTC,CASSGGLTYYEQYF,TRBV2,TRBJ2-7,-,-
TGTGCCAGCAGCAACCGGGACAGGGTAACAGATACGCAGTATTTT,CASSNRDRVTDTQYF,TRBV7-9,TRBJ2-3,TRBD1,-
TGTGCCAGAGGGACAGGGGGCACAGATACGCAGTATTTT,CARGTGGTDTQYF,TRBV27,TRBJ2-3,TRBD1,-
TGTGCCAGCAGCAGCCAGACAGGACGCTCCTACAATGAGCAGTTCTTC,CASSSQTGRSYNEQFF,TRBV11-2,TRBJ2-1,-,-
TGTGCCAGCAGCGTAGACCCGACTAGCGGGGTCCTCTCCTACAATGAGCAGTTCTTC,CASSVDPTSGVLSYNEQFF,TRBV9,TRBJ2-1,TRBD2,few
TGTGCCAGCAAATGGAGGGGAAGGGATACGCAGTATTTT,CASKWRGRDTQYF,TRBV27,TRBJ2-3,-,-
TGTGCCAGCAGCTCAGAAAAATGGGACAGGGGGTCCAGGCAGCCCCAGCATTTT,CASSSEKWDRGSRQPQHF,TRBV7-2,TRBJ1-5,TRBD1,-